The clone carrying this T cell receptor beta chain was recorded a few times. Per the germline V gene, CDR1 is SQVTM and CDR2 is ANQGSEA. V was cut by 5 bases and J by 8 bases, with 19 bases left in between. This CDR3 is 14 amino acids long. This sample stems from a study of blood T cells in healthy people across ages. Combining a sample-barcoded 5' primer with a J-beta primer mix, a second PCR ran for roughly 6 to 12 cycles. TCRdb reprocessed the 5' RACE reads with MiXCR, giving one entry per CDR3 protein. The sample comprises around 700,000 distinct CDR3 sequences, more than 20% of which are singletons, and under 10% rests with the top ten. These data were also reused for a study on T cells of mothers and their children.

The receptor's source is a boy between 5 and 17 years old in good health. Sequences were obtained from blood. The V call is TRBV29-1, the J call TRBJ2-1; D possibly corresponds to TRBD1 (6 bases). The CDR3 region is CSVRPRGYMYEQFF. The CDR3, as DNA: TGCAGCGTTAGACCCAGGGGATATATGTATGAGCAGTTCTTC.